This is a list of T cell receptor beta chains from one sample in a study of Tregs in tolerant kidney transplant recipients. Data came from immunoSEQ multiplex PCR; TCRdb stores just in-frame clones and leaves some out. The table shows 110,000 or so clones, with around 94% occurring only once. Specimen: CD4+ T cells from blood. These receptors all stem from a human donor in good health. Each CDR3 is given with its conserved first and last residue. The order of the fields is V gene, J gene, D gene, clone size, CDR3 DNA, CDR3 protein. The D gene is left open where the match is weak. Not every row has a clone size; where given, it reads once, few, many or a size class.

V: TRBV29-1; J: TRBJ1-2; D: -; size: -; DNA: TGCAGCGTCCCTAGGGGGGGGATGTATGGCTACACCTTC; CDR3: CSVPRGGMYGYTF
V: TRBV14; J: TRBJ2-7; D: -; size: -; DNA: TGTGCCAGCAGCCAAGATGAGCACAGGGTCGGTAGCGAGCAGTACTTC; CDR3: CASSQDEHRVGSEQYF
V: TRBV18; J: TRBJ2-1; D: TRBD2; size: -; DNA: TGTGCCAGCTCACCACCGACGGGGGGTTGGGATGAGCAGTTCTTC; CDR3: CASSPPTGGWDEQFF
V: TRBV7-9; J: TRBJ2-7; D: TRBD1; size: -; DNA: TGTGCCAGCAGCTCACCACGGACAGGGCGCAACGAGCAGTACTTC; CDR3: CASSSPRTGRNEQYF
V: TRBV5-5; J: TRBJ2-5; D: -; size: -; DNA: TGTGCCAGCAGCTTGGGTCTGGGGCCGGAGACCCAGTACTTC; CDR3: CASSLGLGPETQYF
V: TRBV19; J: TRBJ2-3; D: -; size: -; DNA: TGTGCCAGTAACCTTGGGGTAGCGACAGATACGCAGTATTTT; CDR3: CASNLGVATDTQYF
V: TRBV5-6; J: TRBJ2-3; D: -; size: -; DNA: TGTGCCAGCAGCTTGAGGCTAGCCTGGGGAGATACGCAGTATTTT; CDR3: CASSLRLAWGDTQYF
V: TRBV2; J: TRBJ1-2; D: -; size: -; DNA: TGTGCCAGCAGTGTTCGCGGGCTGGGGGGCTACACCTTC; CDR3: CASSVRGLGGYTF
V: TRBV5-1; J: TRBJ1-2; D: -; size: -; DNA: TGCGCCAGCAGCTTGGCGGGGAGGGGTGATGGCTACACCTTC; CDR3: CASSLAGRGDGYTF
V: TRBV18; J: TRBJ1-3; D: -; size: -; DNA: TGTGCCAGCTCACTGACGGACAGCCGAAACACCATATATTTT; CDR3: CASSLTDSRNTIYF
V: TRBV19; J: TRBJ1-5; D: -; size: -; DNA: TGTGCCAGTAGGGCGGGTAGTCTCATGGGGCCCCAGCATTTT; CDR3: CASRAGSLMGPQHF
V: TRBV11-2; J: TRBJ2-3; D: -; size: -; DNA: TGTGCCAGCAGGACGGTGGGCACAGATACGCAGTATTTT; CDR3: CASRTVGTDTQYF
V: TRBV6-6; J: TRBJ2-3; D: -; size: once; DNA: TGTGCCAGCAGCAGGGTCGTAGATACGCAGTATTTT; CDR3: CASSRVVDTQYF
V: TRBV7-8; J: TRBJ2-3; D: -; size: -; DNA: TGTGCCAGCAGCTTAAGACCCGATACGCAGTATTTT; CDR3: CASSLRPDTQYF
V: TRBV15; J: TRBJ2-7; D: TRBD1; size: -; DNA: TGTGCCACCAGCAGAGGTGACAGGGGTTACGAGCAGTACTTC; CDR3: CATSRGDRGYEQYF
V: TRBV5-6; J: TRBJ1-2; D: TRBD1; size: -; DNA: TGTGCCAGCAGCTTGACTCCAGGGGGTACCGTCTATGGCTACACCTTC; CDR3: CASSLTPGGTVYGYTF
V: TRBV6-6; J: TRBJ2-5; D: -; size: -; DNA: TGTGCCAGCAGATCGATAGAGACCCAGTACTTC; CDR3: CASRSIETQYF
V: TRBV6-5; J: TRBJ1-5; D: -; size: -; DNA: TGTGCCAGCAGTTACAATCGAGATCAGCCCCAGCATTTT; CDR3: CASSYNRDQPQHF
V: TRBV5-6; J: TRBJ1-5; D: TRBD1; size: -; DNA: TGTGCCAGCAGCATTACAGGGGGCGGGAGCAATCAGCCCCAGCATTTT; CDR3: CASSITGGGSNQPQHF
V: TRBV19; J: TRBJ1-2; D: -; size: medium-sized; DNA: TGTGCCAGTAGCTTAAGGGCGGCAGCTAACTATGGCTACACCTTC; CDR3: CASSLRAAANYGYTF
V: TRBV7-7; J: TRBJ2-7; D: TRBD1; size: -; DNA: TGTGCTAGCAGCTTTGGGCCGGGACAGGGTAACGAGCAGTACTTC; CDR3: CASSFGPGQGNEQYF
V: TRBV11-2; J: TRBJ1-3; D: -; size: once; DNA: TGTGCCAGCAGCTTGGCTGATTACTCTGGAAACACCATATATTTT; CDR3: CASSLADYSGNTIYF
V: TRBV5-1; J: TRBJ2-1; D: -; size: -; DNA: TGCGCCAGCCGTCGGGGAGGCGGAGGAGCTTACAATGAGCAGTTCTTC; CDR3: CASRRGGGGAYNEQFF
V: TRBV25-1; J: TRBJ2-6; D: -; size: -; DNA: TGTGCCAGCAGTTTCCCCTCTGGGGCCAACGTCCTGACTTTC; CDR3: CASSFPSGANVLTF
V: TRBV5-1; J: TRBJ1-6; D: -; size: once; DNA: TGCGCCAGCAGCCCCGTGGGGGGGTACCGGGTCCACTTT; CDR3: CASSPVGGYRVHF
V: TRBV11-1; J: TRBJ2-7; D: -; size: -; DNA: TGTGCCAGCAGCTTAGCGGACACTAAAATCTACGAGCAGTACTTC; CDR3: CASSLADTKIYEQYF
V: TRBV2; J: TRBJ2-3; D: TRBD2; size: few; DNA: TGTGCCAGCAGTGACGGGGCTAGCGGGAGCATAGGCACAGATACGCAGTATTTT; CDR3: CASSDGASGSIGTDTQYF
V: TRBV18; J: TRBJ1-1; D: -; size: -; DNA: TGTGCCAGCTCACCACCGGGAGGGGTTACAGGGCAAGCTTTCTTT; CDR3: CASSPPGGVTGQAFF
V: TRBV20-1; J: TRBJ2-5; D: -; size: -; DNA: TGCAGTGCACCTAGACGGGAGACCCAGTACTTC; CDR3: CSAPRRETQYF
V: TRBV4-2; J: TRBJ1-4; D: -; size: -; DNA: TGTGCCAGCAGCCAACAGGGATCAGTTAATGAAAAACTGTTTTTT; CDR3: CASSQQGSVNEKLFF
V: TRBV11-2; J: TRBJ1-1; D: -; size: -; DNA: TGTGCCAGCAGCTTAGGGAAGGGACGGATGAACACTGAAGCTTTCTTT; CDR3: CASSLGKGRMNTEAFF
V: TRBV7-6; J: TRBJ2-3; D: TRBD1; size: -; DNA: TGTGCCAGCAGCCTGACGGACAGGGGTGCGCAGTATTTT; CDR3: CASSLTDRGAQYF